This T cell receptor beta chain was profiled in a study of blood T cell repertoires in COVID-19. Across the whole study: PBMCs, B-cell-depleted T cells, or T cells provided the cDNA or gDNA that made up the material.

The method was immunoSEQ multiplex PCR; TCRdb's version includes in-frame clones alone and lacks a portion of them. The repertoire has more than 400,000 clones, about nine tenths of them found once; the top ten carry under 0.85%. This CDR3 spans 16 amino acids. V dropped 1 base and J dropped 2; count of bases not matched to a gene: 8. CDR1 is GTSNPN and CDR2 is SVGIG in the germline V gene (reference sequence). Across over 20 US areas, participants ranged in age from about 18 to 90 years. In assigning cohorts, the study relied on participant-reported clinical history. This rearrangement joins TRBV30 to TRBJ2-1, with 7 bases identical to TRBD2. Sample: PBMCs or T cells enriched from blood (not recorded which). The origin of this receptor is a woman younger than 35 who had recovered from COVID-19. In DNA, the CDR3 is TGTGCCTGGAGTGGCGGGGGTAAGAGGGCCTACAATGAGCAGTTCTTC. It codes for CAWSGGGKRAYNEQFF.